These T cell receptor beta chains were read from a single sample in a study of T cells in Graves' hyperthyroidism and ophthalmopathy. Using its own MiXCR run on the multiplex PCR reads, TCRdb lists one record per CDR3 protein. The sample contains about 640,000 distinct CDR3 sequences, less than 25% of which appear only once. The sequencing input was blood. All receptors derive from a man younger than 40 with Graves' ophthalmopathy. The CDR3 runs from the conserved cysteine through the conserved F or W. A D gene is named only where the DNA matches it firmly.

>.|TRBV30|TRBJ1-4
CAWSGGFGEKLFF
>TRBD1|TRBV6-1|TRBJ1-2
CASSEALGQGDYGYTF
>TRBD2|TRBV20-1|TRBJ2-1
CSARDRAGAYNEQFF
>TRBD2|TRBV12-3/TRBV12-4|TRBJ2-1
CASSPLAGARNEQFF
>.|TRBV27|TRBJ2-7
CASSFDFGRQDEQYF
>.|TRBV14|TRBJ2-3
CASSQGHRTDTQYF
>.|TRBV20-1|TRBJ2-7
CSARPHTYEQYF
>TRBD2|TRBV27|TRBJ2-1
CASSFGGRHNEQFF
>.|TRBV29-1|TRBJ2-1
CSVGLGVLRDEQFF
>.|TRBV24-1|TRBJ2-6
CATSASREPSGANVLTF
>.|TRBV20-1|TRBJ2-5
CSATRTDIETQYF
>.|TRBV19|TRBJ1-5
CASKSSQGSNQPQHF
>TRBD1|TRBV6-1|TRBJ2-5
CASSSGTAVTRWNF
>.|TRBV30|TRBJ2-2
CAWSMGVGELFF
>TRBD1|TRBV20-1|TRBJ2-3
CSASAGTGGTDTQYF
>.|TRBV7-9|.
CASSLSGRGAFF
>.|TRBV20-1|TRBJ2-1
CSASLAAGYNEQFF
>.|TRBV20-1|TRBJ1-1
CSAPRGLNTEAFF
>.|TRBV30|TRBJ2-1
CAWSSSTPYNEQFF
>.|TRBV29-1|TRBJ2-1
CSVEAPRRSYNEQFF